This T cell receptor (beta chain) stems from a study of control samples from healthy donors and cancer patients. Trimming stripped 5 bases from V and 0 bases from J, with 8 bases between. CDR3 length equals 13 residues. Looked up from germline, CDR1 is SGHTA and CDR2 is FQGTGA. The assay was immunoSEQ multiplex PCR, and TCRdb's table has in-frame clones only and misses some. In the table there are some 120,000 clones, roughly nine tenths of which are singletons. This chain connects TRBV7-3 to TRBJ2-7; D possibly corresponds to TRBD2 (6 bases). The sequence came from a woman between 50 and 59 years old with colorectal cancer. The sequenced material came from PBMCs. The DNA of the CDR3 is TGTGCCAGCAGCCCGGGACTCTCCTACGAGCAGTACTTC. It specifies CASSPGLSYEQYF.